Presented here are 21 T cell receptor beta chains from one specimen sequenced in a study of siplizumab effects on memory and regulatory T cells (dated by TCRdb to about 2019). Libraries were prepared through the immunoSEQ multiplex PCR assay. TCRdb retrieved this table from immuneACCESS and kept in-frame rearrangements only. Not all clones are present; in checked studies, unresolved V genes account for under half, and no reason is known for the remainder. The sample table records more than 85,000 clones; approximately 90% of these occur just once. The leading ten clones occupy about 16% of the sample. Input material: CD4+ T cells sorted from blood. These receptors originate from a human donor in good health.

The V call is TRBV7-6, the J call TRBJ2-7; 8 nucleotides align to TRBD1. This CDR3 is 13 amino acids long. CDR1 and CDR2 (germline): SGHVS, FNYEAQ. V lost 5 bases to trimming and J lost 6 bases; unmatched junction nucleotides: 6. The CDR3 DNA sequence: TGTGCCAGCAGCCAGGGGGCGCTAAGCGAGCAGTACTTC. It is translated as CASSQGALSEQYF.

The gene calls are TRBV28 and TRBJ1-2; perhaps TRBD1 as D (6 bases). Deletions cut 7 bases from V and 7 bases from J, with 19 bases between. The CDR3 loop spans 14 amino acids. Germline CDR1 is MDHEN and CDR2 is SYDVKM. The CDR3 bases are TGTGCCAGCACCCTCGGGGGCCCCAGGGGTGGCTACACCTTC. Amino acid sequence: CASTLGGPRGGYTF.

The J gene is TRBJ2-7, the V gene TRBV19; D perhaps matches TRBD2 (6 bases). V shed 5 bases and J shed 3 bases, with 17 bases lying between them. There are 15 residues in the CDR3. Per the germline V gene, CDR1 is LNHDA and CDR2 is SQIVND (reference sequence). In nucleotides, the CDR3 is TGTGCCAGTAGTTTGAGTGGGACTGTTTACTACGAGCAGTACTTC. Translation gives CASSLSGTVYYEQYF.

The CDR3 sequence: CASSSGRGSYEQYF. The CDR3 region has the DNA TGTGCCAGCAGCTCCGGGAGGGGGTCCTACGAGCAGTACTTC. This chain links TRBV5-6 with TRBJ2-7; 8 bases line up with TRBD2. The CDR3 is made up of 14 amino acids. The V gene end was trimmed by 3 bases and the J gene end by 1 base; junction bases not matched to a gene: 3. CDR1 is SGHDT and CDR2 is YYEEEE in the germline V gene.

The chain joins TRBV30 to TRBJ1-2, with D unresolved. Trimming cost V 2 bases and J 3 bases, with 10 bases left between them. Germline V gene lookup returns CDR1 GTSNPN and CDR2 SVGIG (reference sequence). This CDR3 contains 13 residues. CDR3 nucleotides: TGTGCCTGGAGTCGAGATCTATACTATGGCTACACCTTC. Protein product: CAWSRDLYYGYTF. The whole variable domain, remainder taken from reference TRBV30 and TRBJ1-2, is SQTIHQWPATLVQPVGSPLSLECTVEGTSNPNLYWYRQAAGRGLQLLFYSVGIGQISSEVPQNLSASRPQDRQFILSSKKLLLSDSGFYLCAWSRDLYYGYTFGSGTRLTVV.

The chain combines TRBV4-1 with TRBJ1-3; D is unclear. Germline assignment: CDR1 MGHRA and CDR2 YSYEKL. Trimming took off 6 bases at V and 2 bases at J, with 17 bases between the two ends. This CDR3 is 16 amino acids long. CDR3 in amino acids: CASRKGPQGAGNTIYF. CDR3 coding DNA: TGCGCCAGCAGGAAAGGGCCCCAAGGAGCTGGAAACACCATATATTTT.

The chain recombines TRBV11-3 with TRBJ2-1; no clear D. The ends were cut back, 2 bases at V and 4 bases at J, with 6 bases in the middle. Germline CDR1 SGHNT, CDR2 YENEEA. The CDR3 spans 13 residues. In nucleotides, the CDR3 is TGTGCCAGCAGCTTACGAGTTTACAATGAGCAGTTCTTC. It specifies CASSLRVYNEQFF.

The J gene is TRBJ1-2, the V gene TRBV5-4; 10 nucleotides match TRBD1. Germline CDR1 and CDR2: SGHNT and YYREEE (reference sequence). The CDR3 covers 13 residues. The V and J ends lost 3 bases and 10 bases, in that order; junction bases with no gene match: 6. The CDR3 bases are TGTGCCAGCAGCTATCAGGACAGGGGGGACTACACCTTC. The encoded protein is CASSYQDRGDYTF.

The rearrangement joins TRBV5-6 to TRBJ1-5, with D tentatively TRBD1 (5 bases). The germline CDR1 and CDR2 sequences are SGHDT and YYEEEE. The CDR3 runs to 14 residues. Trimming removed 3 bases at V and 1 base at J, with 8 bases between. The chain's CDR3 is CASSWGQSNQPQHF. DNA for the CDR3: TGTGCCAGCAGCTGGGGCCAAAGCAATCAGCCCCAGCATTTT. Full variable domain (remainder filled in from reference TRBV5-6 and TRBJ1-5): DAGVTQSPTHLIKTRGQQVTLRCSPKSGHDTVSWYQQALGQGPQFIFQYYEEEERQRGNFPDRFSGHQFPNYSSELNVNALLLGDSALYLCASSWGQSNQPQHFGDGTRLSIL.

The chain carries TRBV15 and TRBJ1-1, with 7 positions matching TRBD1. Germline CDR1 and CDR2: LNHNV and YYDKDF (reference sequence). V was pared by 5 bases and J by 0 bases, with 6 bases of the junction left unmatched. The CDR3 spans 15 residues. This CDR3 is CATSSRTGMNTEAFF. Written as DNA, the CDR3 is TGTGCCACCAGCTCCAGGACAGGCATGAACACTGAAGCTTTCTTT.

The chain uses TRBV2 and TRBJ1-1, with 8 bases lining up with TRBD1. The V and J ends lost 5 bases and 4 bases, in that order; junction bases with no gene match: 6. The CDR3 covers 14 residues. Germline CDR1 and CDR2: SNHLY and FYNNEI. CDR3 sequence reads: CASSPPQGGTEAFF. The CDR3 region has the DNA TGTGCCAGCAGTCCACCACAGGGGGGCACTGAAGCTTTCTTT.

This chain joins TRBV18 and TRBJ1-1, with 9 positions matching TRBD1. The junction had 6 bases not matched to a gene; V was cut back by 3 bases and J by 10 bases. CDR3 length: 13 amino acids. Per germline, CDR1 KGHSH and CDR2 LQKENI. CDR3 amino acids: CASSPDRGDGAFF. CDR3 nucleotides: TGTGCCAGCTCACCGGACAGGGGAGATGGAGCTTTCTTT.

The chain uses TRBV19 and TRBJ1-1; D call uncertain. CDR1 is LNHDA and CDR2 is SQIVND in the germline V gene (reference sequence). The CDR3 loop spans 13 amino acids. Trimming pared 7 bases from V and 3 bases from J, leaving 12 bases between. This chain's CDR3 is CASTRGADTEAFF. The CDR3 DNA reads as TGTGCCAGTACTCGGGGTGCGGACACTGAAGCTTTCTTT.

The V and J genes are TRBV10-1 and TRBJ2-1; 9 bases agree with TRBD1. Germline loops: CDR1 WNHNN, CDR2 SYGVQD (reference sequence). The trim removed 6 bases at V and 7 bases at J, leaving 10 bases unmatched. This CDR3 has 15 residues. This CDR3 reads CASSPGTGRKNEQFF. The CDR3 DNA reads TGCGCCAGCAGCCCGGGGACAGGGCGGAAAAATGAGCAGTTCTTC.

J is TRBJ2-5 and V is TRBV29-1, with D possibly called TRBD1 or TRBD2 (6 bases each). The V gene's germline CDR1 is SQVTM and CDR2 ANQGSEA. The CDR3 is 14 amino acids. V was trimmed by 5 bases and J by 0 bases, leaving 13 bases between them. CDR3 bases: TGCAGCGTTAGGGGGACTTCGTACCAAGAGACCCAGTACTTC. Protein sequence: CSVRGTSYQETQYF.

The DNA for the CDR3 is TGTGCCAGCAGCTTAGTGTTGGCTAGTCAGTACTTC. Protein sequence: CASSLVLASQYF. V gene TRBV7-2 combines with J gene TRBJ2-5; D is unclear. Trimming cost V 1 base and J 11 bases, with 11 bases left between them. This CDR3 contains 12 residues. CDR1 and CDR2 from the germline V gene are SGHTA and FQGNSA.

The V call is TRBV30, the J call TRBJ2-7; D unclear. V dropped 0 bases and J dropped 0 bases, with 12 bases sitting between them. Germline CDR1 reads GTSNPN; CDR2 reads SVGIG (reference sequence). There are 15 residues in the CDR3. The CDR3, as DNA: TGTGCCTGGAGTGTGCGCGGTGTGAGCTCCTACGAGCAGTACTTC. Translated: CAWSVRGVSSYEQYF.

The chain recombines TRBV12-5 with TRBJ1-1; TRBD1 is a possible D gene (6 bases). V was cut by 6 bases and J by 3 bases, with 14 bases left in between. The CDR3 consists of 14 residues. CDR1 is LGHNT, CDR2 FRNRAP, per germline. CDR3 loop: CASGTQGGYTEAFF. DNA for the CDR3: TGTGCTAGTGGCACACAGGGAGGCTACACTGAAGCTTTCTTT.

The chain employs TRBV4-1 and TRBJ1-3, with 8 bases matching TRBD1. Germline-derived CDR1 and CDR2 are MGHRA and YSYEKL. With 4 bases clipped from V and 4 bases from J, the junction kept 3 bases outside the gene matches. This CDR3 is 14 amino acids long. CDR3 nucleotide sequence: TGCGCCAGCAGCCTGACAGGGGCCGGAAACACCATATATTTT. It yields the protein CASSLTGAGNTIYF.

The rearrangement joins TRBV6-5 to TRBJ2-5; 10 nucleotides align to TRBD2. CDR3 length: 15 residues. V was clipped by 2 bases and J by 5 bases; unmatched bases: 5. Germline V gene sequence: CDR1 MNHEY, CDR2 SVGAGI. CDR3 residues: CASSYGLAGVETQYF. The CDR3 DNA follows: TGTGCCAGCAGTTACGGGCTAGCGGGAGTTGAGACCCAGTACTTC.

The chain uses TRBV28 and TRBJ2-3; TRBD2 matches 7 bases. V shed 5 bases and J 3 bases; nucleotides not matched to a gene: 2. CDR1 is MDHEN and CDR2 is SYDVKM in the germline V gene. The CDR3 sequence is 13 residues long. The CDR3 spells CASSPGGTDTQYF. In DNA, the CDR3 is TGTGCCAGCAGTCCCGGGGGGACAGATACGCAGTATTTT.